This entry describes one T cell receptor (beta chain). The V gene's germline CDR1 is SGHNT and CDR2 YENEEA. The CDR3 has 15 amino acids. J was trimmed by 4 bases and V by 2 bases; bases with no gene match: 6. Clones were sequenced by immunoSEQ multiplex PCR, and TCRdb holds only the in-frame ones, with some missing. The sample lists some 260,000 clones, over 80% occurring once. This entry belongs to a study of blood T cell repertoires in COVID-19. For the study at large: The United States, Italy and Spain were the sources of the acute and convalescent COVID-19 samples. The analysed material was cDNA or gDNA that came from T cells, B-cell-depleted T cells, or PBMCs.

This TCR derives from a woman in her 70s with COVID-19, enrolled during active disease. The chain couples TRBV11-3 to TRBJ2-7, with 9 positions matching TRBD1. The specimen sequenced was peripheral blood. The CDR3 here is CASSLTGGAVYEQYF. The CDR3 bases are TGTGCCAGCAGCTTAACAGGGGGCGCGGTGTACGAGCAGTACTTC.